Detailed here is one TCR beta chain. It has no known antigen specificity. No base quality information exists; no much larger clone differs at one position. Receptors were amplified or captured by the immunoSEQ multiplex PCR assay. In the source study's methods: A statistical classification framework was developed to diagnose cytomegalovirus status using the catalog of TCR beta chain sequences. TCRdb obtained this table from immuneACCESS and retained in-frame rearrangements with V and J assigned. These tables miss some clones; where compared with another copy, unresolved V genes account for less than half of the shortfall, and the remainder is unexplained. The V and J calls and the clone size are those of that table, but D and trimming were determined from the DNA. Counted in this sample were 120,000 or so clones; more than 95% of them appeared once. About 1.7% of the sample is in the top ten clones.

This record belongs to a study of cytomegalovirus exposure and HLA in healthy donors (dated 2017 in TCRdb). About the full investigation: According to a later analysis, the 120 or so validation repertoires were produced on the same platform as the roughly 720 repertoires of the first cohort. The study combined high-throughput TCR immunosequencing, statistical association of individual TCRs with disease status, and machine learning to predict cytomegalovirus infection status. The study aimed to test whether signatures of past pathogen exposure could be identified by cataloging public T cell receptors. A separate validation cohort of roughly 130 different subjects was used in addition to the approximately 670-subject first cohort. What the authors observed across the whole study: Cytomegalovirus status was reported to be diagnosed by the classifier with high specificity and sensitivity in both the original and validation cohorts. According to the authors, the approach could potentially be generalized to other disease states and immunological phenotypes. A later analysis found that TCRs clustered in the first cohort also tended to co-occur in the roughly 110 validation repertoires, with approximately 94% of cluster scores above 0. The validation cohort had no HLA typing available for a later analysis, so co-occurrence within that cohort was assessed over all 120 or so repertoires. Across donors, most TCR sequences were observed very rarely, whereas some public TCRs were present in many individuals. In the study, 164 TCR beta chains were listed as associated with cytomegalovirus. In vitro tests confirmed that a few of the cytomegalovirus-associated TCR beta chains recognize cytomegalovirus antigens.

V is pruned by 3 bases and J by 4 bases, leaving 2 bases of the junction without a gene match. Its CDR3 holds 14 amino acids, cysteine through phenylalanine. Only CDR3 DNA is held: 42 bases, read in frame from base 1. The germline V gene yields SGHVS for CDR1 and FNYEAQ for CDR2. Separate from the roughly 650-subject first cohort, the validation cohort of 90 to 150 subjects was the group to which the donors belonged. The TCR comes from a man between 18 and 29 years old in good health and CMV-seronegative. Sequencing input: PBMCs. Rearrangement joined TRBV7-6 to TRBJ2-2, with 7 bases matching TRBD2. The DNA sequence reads TGTGCCAGCAGCTTTACTAGCGCCACCGGGGAGCTGTTTTTT. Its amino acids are CASSFTSATGELFF.